The clone carrying this TCR beta chain was seen many times. Its antigen remains unknown. These data originate in a study of T cell repertoires in cytomegalovirus infection. Whole-study context: CMV infection together with matching HLA type was indicated by public TCR beta signatures.

TCRdb itself ran the reads through MiXCR, one entry per CDR3 protein. The sample lists fewer than 700,000 distinct CDR3 sequences, more than 20% occurring once. Regarding the study as a whole: The cumulative frequency of public TCR beta families distinguished individuals who carried CMV together with the relevant HLA. The ex vivo response showed dominance by HLA-C-restricted CMV-specific TCR beta clonotypes.

The TCR sequence derives from a human donor in good health (CMV status not recorded). Some clones in this sample may be carry-over from other donors' samples. Sequencing was carried out using CD8+ T cells from PBMCs.

The CDR3 bases are TGTGCCAGCAGCTTAGTCTGGAATGGGGTCACCTTC. This gives the protein CASSLVWNGVTF. The rearrangement uses TRBV7-2 and TRBJ1-2; no reliable D call. Germline V CDR1 and CDR2: SGHTA, FQGNSA. V lost 1 base and J 13 bases, leaving 13 bases between the germline ends. The CDR3 contains 12 residues. The entire variable domain, with the rest obtained from reference TRBV7-2 and TRBJ1-2, is as follows: GAGVSQSPSNKVTEKGKDVELRCDPISGHTALYWYRQSLGQGLEFLIYFQGNSAPDKSGLPSDRFSAERTGGSVSTLTIQRTQQEDSAVYLCASSLVWNGVTFGSGTRLTVV.